The T cell receptor (beta chain) described here comes from a study of T cell repertoires in cytomegalovirus infection. Study-wide background: Public TCR beta signatures provided an indication of both CMV infection and a matching HLA type. Study-wide results and caveats: HLA-C-restricted CMV-specific TCR beta clonotypes prevailed in the ex vivo response. Carriage of CMV together with the relevant HLA was identifiable through cumulative public TCR beta family frequency.

TCRdb reprocessed the reads with MiXCR, giving one entry per CDR3 protein. The data contain tens of thousands of distinct CDR3 sequences, about 4% of them singletons. Germline lookup yields CDR1 WSHSY and CDR2 SAAADI. V lost 7 bases, J lost 0 bases, and 7 bases lay in between. CDR3 size: 13 residues. This clonotype appeared many times. Its antigen remains unknown. This receptor was obtained from a human donor in good health (CMV status not recorded). Some clones in this sample may be carry-over from other donors' samples. The chain combines TRBV10-2 with TRBJ1-5; D is uncertain. Sequences were obtained from PBMCs. The CDR3 loop is CASTGDSNQPQHF. CDR3 coding DNA: TGCGCCAGCACCGGAGATAGCAATCAGCCCCAGCATTTT.